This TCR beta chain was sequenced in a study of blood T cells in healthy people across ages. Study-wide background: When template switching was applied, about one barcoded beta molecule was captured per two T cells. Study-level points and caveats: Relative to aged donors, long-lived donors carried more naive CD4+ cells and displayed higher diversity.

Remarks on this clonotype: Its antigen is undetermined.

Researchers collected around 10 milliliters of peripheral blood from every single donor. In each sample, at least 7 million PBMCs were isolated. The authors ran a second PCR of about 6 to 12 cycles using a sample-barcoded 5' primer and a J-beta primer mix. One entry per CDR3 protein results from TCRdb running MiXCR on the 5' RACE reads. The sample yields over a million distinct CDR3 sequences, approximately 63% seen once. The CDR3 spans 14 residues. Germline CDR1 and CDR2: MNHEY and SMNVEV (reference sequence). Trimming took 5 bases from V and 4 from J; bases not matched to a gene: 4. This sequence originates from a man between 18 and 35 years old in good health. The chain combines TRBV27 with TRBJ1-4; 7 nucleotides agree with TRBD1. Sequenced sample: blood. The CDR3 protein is CASSPQGYNEKLFF. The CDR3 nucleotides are TGTGCCAGCAGTCCACAGGGGTATAATGAAAAACTGTTTTTT.